These 9 T cell receptor beta chains came from one sample sequenced in a study of T cell repertoires in aging, cancer and after chemotherapy. Multiplex touch-down PCR with TRB-A/B primers amplified rearranged V-D-J TRB sequences. One entry per CDR3 protein results from TCRdb running MiXCR on the multiplex PCR reads. The sample includes some 9,000 distinct CDR3 sequences, approximately 39% of them seen just once. Peripheral blood genomic DNA, not sorted cells or RNA, was the template. Sequencing was performed on blood. The receptors originated from a human donor with a solid tumor.

This clonotype has just a few counts. The chain has TRBV15 and TRBJ1-6; D possibly corresponds to TRBD1 (6 bases). Trimming shortened V by 1 base and J by 4 bases, and 11 bases separated the two germline ends. Germline-derived CDR1 and CDR2 are LNHNV and YYDKDF (reference sequence). CDR3 length: 16 residues. CDR3 region: CATSRGQAKYNSPLHF. The CDR3 coding sequence is TGTGCCACCAGCAGAGGACAGGCTAAATATAATTCACCCCTCCACTTT.

The chain links TRBV11-3 to TRBJ1-1, with a possible D match to TRBD1 (5 bases). Germline loops: CDR1 SGHNT, CDR2 YENEEA. This CDR3 region has 20 residues. Trimming left V 3 bases short and J 2 bases short, with 28 bases between. The CDR3 is CASSFPSGNPTGHVNTEAFF. The CDR3 DNA reads TGTGCCAGCAGCTTCCCCTCGGGCAATCCCACAGGACACGTTAACACTGAAGCTTTCTTT.

The chain is built from TRBV5-1 and TRBJ2-3; unclear D gene. The V end was cut by 0 bases, the J end by 0 bases, with 5 bases between. Germline CDR1 reads SGHRS; CDR2 reads YFSETQ. The CDR3 runs 14 residues. The CDR3 reads CASSLVDSTDTQYF. CDR3 coding DNA: TGCGCCAGCAGCTTGGTGGACAGCACAGATACGCAGTATTTT.

This clonotype showed up just a few times. V gene TRBV29-1 combines with J gene TRBJ1-1; possibly TRBD1 for D (5 bases). Germline V gene data show CDR1 as SQVTM and CDR2 as ANQGSEA. V was cut by 4 bases and J by 3 bases, with 15 bases left in between. CDR3 length: 14 amino acids. The CDR3 loop reads CSVVLGQGHTEAFF. The CDR3 nucleotides are TGCAGCGTTGTCCTGGGGCAGGGACACACTGAAGCTTTCTTT. The whole variable domain, remainder taken from reference TRBV29-1 and TRBJ1-1, is SAVISQKPSRDICQRGTSLTIQCQVDSQVTMMFWYRQQPGQSLTLIATANQGSEATYESGFVIDKFPISRPNLTFSTLTVSNMSPEDSSIYLCSVVLGQGHTEAFFGQGTRLTVV.

This clonotype rates as medium-sized. The chain links TRBV29-1 to TRBJ2-6; D unclear. The CDR3 contains 14 residues. Germline V gene sequence: CDR1 SQVTM, CDR2 ANQGSEA. The ends were cut back, 2 bases at V and 0 bases at J, with 5 bases in the middle. The CDR3 DNA is TGCAGCGTTGAAACGAGCTCTGGGGCCAACGTCCTGACTTTC. Encoded protein: CSVETSSGANVLTF.

The chain is built from TRBV19 and TRBJ2-1; 7 bases map to TRBD1. CDR1 is LNHDA, CDR2 SQIVND, per germline (reference sequence). With V trimmed by 5 bases and J by 2 bases, 6 bases remained unmatched. CDR3 length equals 15 residues. CDR3 sequence: CASSAAGTAYNEQFF. The CDR3 nucleotides read TGTGCCAGTAGTGCGGCCGGGACAGCCTACAATGAGCAGTTCTTC.

This chain connects TRBV6-5 to TRBJ2-5, with D hard to call. This CDR3 is 12 amino acids long. Trimming took off 2 bases at V and 4 bases at J, with 5 bases between the two ends. Germline lookup yields CDR1 MNHEY and CDR2 SVGAGI. CDR3 residues: CASSYGRETQYF. In nucleotides, the CDR3 is TGTGCCAGCAGTTACGGCAGAGAGACCCAGTACTTC.

This clonotype has more than one count but fewer than ten. V and J are TRBV5-4 and TRBJ2-1; 10 bases line up with TRBD2. The CDR3 extends over 16 amino acids. The V and J ends lost 4 bases and 7 bases, in that order; junction bases with no gene match: 11. Per germline, CDR1 SGHNT and CDR2 YYREEE (reference sequence). CDR3 nucleotides: TGTGCCAGCAGCGAGCCGCCTAGCGGGAGTAGTAATGAGCAGTTCTTC. Residues: CASSEPPSGSSNEQFF.

The CDR3 spells CASSSYRTEYF. The CDR3 DNA follows: TGTGCCAGCAGCTCTTACAGGACGGAATACTTC. V is TRBV5-4 and J is TRBJ2-5; D perhaps matches TRBD1 (5 bases). The CDR3 is made up of 11 amino acids. Deletions cut 3 bases from V and 14 bases from J, with 14 bases between. The germline CDR1 and CDR2 sequences are SGHNT and YYREEE (reference sequence).